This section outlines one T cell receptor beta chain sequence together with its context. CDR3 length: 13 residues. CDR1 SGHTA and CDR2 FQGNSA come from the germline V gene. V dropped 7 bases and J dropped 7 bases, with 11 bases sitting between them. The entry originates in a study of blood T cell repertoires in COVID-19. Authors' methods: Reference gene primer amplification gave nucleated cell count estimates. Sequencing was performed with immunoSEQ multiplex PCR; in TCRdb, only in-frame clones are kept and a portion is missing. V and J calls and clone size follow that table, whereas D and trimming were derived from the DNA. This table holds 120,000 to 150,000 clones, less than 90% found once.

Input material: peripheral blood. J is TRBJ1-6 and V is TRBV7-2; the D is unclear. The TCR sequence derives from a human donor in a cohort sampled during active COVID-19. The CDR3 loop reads CASTAGNNSPLHF. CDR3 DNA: TGTGCCAGCACCGCGGGGAACAATTCACCCCTCCACTTT.